This T cell receptor beta chain originates from a study of T cell responses to AZD1222 COVID-19 vaccine. TCRdb keeps only in-frame clones here, not all; method: immunoSEQ multiplex PCR. This sample has 250,000 to 300,000 clones, with 85% to 95% found just once. The receptor's source is an adult who received the AZD1222 COVID-19 vaccine. This material consisted of peripheral blood, taken 28 days after the second AZD1222 dose.

CDR3 coding DNA: TGTGCCAGCAGCGCAACTAGCGGCTCCTACGAGCAGTACTTC. Its protein is CASSATSGSYEQYF. The chain combines TRBV7-2 with TRBJ2-7, with TRBD2 matching over 8 bases. In germline, CDR1 is SGHTA, CDR2 FQGNSA. Germline trimming cut 5 bases from V and 0 bases from J; bases unmatched to any gene: 3. This CDR3 is 14 amino acids long.